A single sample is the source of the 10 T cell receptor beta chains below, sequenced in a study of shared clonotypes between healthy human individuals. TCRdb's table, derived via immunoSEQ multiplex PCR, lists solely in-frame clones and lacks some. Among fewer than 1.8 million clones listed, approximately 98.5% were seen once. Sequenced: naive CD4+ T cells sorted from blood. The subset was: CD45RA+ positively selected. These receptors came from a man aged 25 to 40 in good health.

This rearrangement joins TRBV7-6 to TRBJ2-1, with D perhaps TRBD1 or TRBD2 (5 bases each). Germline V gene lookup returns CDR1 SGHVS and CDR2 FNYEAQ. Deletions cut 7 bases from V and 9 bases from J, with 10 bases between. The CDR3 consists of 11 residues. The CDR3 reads CASTSGTEQFF. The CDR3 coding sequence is TGTGCCAGCACCTCTGGGACTGAGCAGTTCTTC.

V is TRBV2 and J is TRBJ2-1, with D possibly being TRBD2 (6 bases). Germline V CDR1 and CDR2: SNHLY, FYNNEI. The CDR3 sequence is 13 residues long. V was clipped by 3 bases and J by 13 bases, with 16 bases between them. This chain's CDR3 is CASSEGTWGLQFF. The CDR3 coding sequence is TGTGCCAGCAGTGAGGGGACTTGGGGCCTTCAGTTCTTC.

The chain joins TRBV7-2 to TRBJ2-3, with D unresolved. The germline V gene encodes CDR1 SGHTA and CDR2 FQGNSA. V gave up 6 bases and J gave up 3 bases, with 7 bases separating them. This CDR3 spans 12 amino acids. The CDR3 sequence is CASRLQTDTQYF. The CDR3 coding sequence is TGTGCCAGCAGGCTACAAACAGATACGCAGTATTTT. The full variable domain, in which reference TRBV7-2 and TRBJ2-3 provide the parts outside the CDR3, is GAGVSQSPSNKVTEKGKDVELRCDPISGHTALYWYRQSLGQGLEFLIYFQGNSAPDKSGLPSDRFSAERTGGSVSTLTIQRTQQEDSAVYLCASRLQTDTQYFGPGTRLTVL.

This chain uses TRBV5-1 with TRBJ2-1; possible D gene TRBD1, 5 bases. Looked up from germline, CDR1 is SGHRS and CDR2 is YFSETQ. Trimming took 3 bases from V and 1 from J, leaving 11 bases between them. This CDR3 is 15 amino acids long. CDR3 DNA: TGCGCCAGCAGCTCCTCAAGGGGTTCCTACAATGAGCAGTTCTTC. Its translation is CASSSSRGSYNEQFF.

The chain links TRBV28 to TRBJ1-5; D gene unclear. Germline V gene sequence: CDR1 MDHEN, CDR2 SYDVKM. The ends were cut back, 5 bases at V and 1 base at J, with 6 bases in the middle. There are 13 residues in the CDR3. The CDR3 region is CASSKQSNQPQHF. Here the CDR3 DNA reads TGTGCCAGCAGTAAACAGAGCAATCAGCCCCAGCATTTT.

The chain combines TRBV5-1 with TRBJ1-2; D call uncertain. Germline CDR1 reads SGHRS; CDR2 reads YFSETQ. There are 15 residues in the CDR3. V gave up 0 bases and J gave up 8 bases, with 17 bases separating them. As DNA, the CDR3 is TGCGCCAGCAGCTTGGTTCTGGGTTCCGTCGAGGGCTACACCTTC. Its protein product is CASSLVLGSVEGYTF.

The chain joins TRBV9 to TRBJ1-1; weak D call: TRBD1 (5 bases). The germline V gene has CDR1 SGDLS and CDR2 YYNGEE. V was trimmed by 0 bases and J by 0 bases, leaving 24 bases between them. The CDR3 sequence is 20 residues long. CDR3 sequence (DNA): TGTGCCAGCAGCGTAGTCCCGGCCGCAGGGCGGTCGGGGATGAACACTGAAGCTTTCTTT. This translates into CASSVVPAAGRSGMNTEAFF.

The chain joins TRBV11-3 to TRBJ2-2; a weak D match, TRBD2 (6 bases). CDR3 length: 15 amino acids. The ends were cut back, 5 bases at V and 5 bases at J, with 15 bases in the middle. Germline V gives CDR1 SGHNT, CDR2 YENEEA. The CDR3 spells CASSQNRGRTGELFF. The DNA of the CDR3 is TGTGCCAGCAGCCAGAATAGAGGGAGGACCGGGGAGCTGTTTTTT.

For the CDR3, the DNA is TGTGCCAGCAGCATGCGGCTAGCCCAGTACAATGAGCAGTTCTTC. The encoded protein is CASSMRLAQYNEQFF. The J gene is TRBJ2-1, the V gene TRBV11-2; D may be TRBD2 (5 bases). The germline CDR1 and CDR2 sequences are SGHAT and FQNNGV. The V end lost 5 bases, the J end lost 4 bases, and 15 bases lay between the germline ends. This CDR3 has 15 amino acids. Complete variable domain (other parts from reference TRBV11-2 and TRBJ2-1): EAGVAQSPRYKIIEKRQSVAFWCNPISGHATLYWYQQILGQGPKLLIQFQNNGVVDDSQLPKDRFSAERLKGVDSTLKIQPAKLEDSAVYLCASSMRLAQYNEQFFGPGTRLTVL.

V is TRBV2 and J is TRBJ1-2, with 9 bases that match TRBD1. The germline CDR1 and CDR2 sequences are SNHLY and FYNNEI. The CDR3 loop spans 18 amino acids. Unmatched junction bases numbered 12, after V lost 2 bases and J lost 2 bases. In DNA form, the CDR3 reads TGTGCCAGCAGTGAATACGGGACAGGGTGGGACTTGAACTATGGCTACACCTTC. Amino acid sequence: CASSEYGTGWDLNYGYTF.